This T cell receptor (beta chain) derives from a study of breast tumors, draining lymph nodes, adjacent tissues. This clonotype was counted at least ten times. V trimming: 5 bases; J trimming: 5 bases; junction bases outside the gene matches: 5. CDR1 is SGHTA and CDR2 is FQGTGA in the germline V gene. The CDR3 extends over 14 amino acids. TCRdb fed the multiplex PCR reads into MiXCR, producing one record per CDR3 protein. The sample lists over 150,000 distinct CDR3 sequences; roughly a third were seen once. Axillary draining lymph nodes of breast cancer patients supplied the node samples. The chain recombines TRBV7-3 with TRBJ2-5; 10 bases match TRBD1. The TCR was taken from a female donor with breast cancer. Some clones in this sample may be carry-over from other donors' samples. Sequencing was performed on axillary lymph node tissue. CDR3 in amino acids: CASSLGTGAETQYF. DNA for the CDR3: TGTGCCAGCAGCCTCGGGACAGGGGCCGAGACCCAGTACTTC. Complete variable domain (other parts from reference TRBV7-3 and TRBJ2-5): GAGVSQTPSNKVTEKGKYVELRCDPISGHTALYWYRQSLGQGPEFLIYFQGTGAADDSGLPNDRFFAVRPEGSVSTLKIQRTERGDSAVYLCASSLGTGAETQYFGPGTRLLVL.